A single sample is the source of the 25 T cell receptor beta chains below, sequenced in a study of T cell clones after liver transplantation. The protocol was immunoSEQ multiplex PCR, while the TCRdb copy is restricted to in-frame clones and leaves out a portion. The sample yields 45,000 to 60,000 clones, roughly three quarters seen once. The sequenced sample was CD4+ T cells from blood, obtained at the 22-month timepoint. Every receptor here comes from a human patient who received a liver transplant. Some T cells may be provided by the graft donor.

There are a few counts of this clone. The J gene is TRBJ1-1, the V gene TRBV9; no firm D call. CDR3 length: 13 residues. V was trimmed by 2 bases and J by 5 bases, leaving 10 bases between them. Looked up from germline, CDR1 is SGDLS and CDR2 is YYNGEE. The CDR3 protein is CASSVDSRTEAFF. The CDR3 bases are TGTGCCAGCAGCGTCGATAGTAGGACTGAAGCTTTCTTT.

This clone was seen a single time. This sequence joins TRBV9 and TRBJ2-1; 12 nucleotides match TRBD2. This CDR3 spans 17 amino acids. V gave up 0 bases and J gave up 9 bases; unmatched junction bases: 10. CDR1 SGDLS and CDR2 YYNGEE come from the germline V gene. CDR3 in DNA: TGTGCCAGCAGCGTAGCCTCGACTAGCGGGGGAAGGGGTGAGCAGTTCTTC. Its protein product is CASSVASTSGGRGEQFF.

This clone has more than one count but fewer than ten. The chain is built from TRBV18 and TRBJ2-1; 11 nucleotides agree with TRBD1. The CDR3 is 17 residues long. The ends lost 3 bases at V and 5 bases at J; junction bases unmatched: 9. Germline V gives CDR1 KGHSH, CDR2 LQKENI. For the CDR3, the DNA is TGTGCCAGCTCACCCCCCGGGACAGGGGGTCCGAACAATGAGCAGTTCTTC. Its protein product is CASSPPGTGGPNNEQFF.

The chain has TRBV4-1 and TRBJ1-5; D gene uncertain. The germline CDR1 and CDR2 sequences are MGHRA and YSYEKL. The ends were cut back, 3 bases at V and 0 bases at J, with 9 bases in the middle. There are 15 residues in the CDR3. Written as DNA, the CDR3 is TGCGCCAGCAGCCAGCACCTTTCTAGCAATCAGCCCCAGCATTTT. As protein: CASSQHLSSNQPQHF.

V gene TRBV20-1 combines with J gene TRBJ2-7; 7 positions match TRBD2. The germline V gene has CDR1 DFQATT and CDR2 SNEGSKA (reference sequence). Trimming took 3 bases from V and 7 from J; bases not matched to a gene: 3. The CDR3 has 11 amino acids. The CDR3 reads CSARAGVEQYF. CDR3 sequence (DNA): TGCAGTGCTAGGGCGGGGGTTGAGCAGTACTTC.

The rearrangement uses TRBV19 and TRBJ1-1; D not certain. CDR1 and CDR2 (germline): LNHDA, SQIVND (reference sequence). The CDR3 extends over 13 amino acids. V dropped 7 bases and J dropped 0 bases, with 9 bases sitting between them. In DNA form, the CDR3 reads TGTGCCAGTAATCCGGACCTGAACACTGAAGCTTTCTTT. Its translation is CASNPDLNTEAFF.

The genes are TRBV29-1 and TRBJ1-3; no clear D. This CDR3 is built from 13 residues. Germline V CDR1 and CDR2: SQVTM, ANQGSEA. V lost 1 base, J lost 5 bases, and 9 bases lay in between. The CDR3 here is CSVEALTRNTIYF. The CDR3 DNA follows: TGCAGCGTTGAAGCCTTGACCAGAAACACCATATATTTT.

The V call is TRBV18, the J call TRBJ1-2; 8 bases fit TRBD1. The trim removed 5 bases at V and 1 base at J, leaving 9 bases unmatched. Looked up from germline, CDR1 is KGHSH and CDR2 is LQKENI. The CDR3 runs to 16 residues. The CDR3 region has the DNA TGTGCCAGCTCATTTAATGCAGGGGGCCTTAACTATGGCTACACCTTC. Residues: CASSFNAGGLNYGYTF.

The chain uses TRBV5-1 and TRBJ1-3, with TRBD1 matching over 7 bases. CDR3 size: 16 residues. With V trimmed by 0 bases and J by 2 bases, 5 bases remained unmatched. Germline V CDR1 and CDR2: SGHRS, YFSETQ. This CDR3 is CASSLEGAVAGNTIYF. The DNA for the CDR3 is TGCGCCAGCAGCTTGGAGGGGGCAGTGGCTGGAAACACCATATATTTT.

The chain carries TRBV10-2 and TRBJ2-7; D is ambiguous. Looked up from germline, CDR1 is WSHSY and CDR2 is SAAADI. Trimming removed 3 bases at V and 1 base at J, with 4 bases between. This CDR3 has 12 amino acids. DNA of the CDR3: TGCGCCAGCAGTGAAACATCCTACGAGCAGTACTTC. Encoded protein: CASSETSYEQYF.

The chain joins TRBV6-5 to TRBJ2-1; D is possibly TRBD2 (6 bases). The CDR3 runs to 14 residues. CDR1 is MNHEY, CDR2 SVGAGI, per germline. V lost 2 bases and J 5 bases, leaving 10 bases between the germline ends. The CDR3, as DNA: TGTGCCAGCAGTTACACCCCGGGGGACAATGAGCAGTTCTTC. Protein: CASSYTPGDNEQFF.

This clone has only a few counts. The V call is TRBV2, the J call TRBJ1-2; maybe TRBD1 (6 bases). This CDR3 comprises 15 residues. Trimming cost V 3 bases and J 8 bases, with 19 bases left between them. The germline V gene encodes CDR1 SNHLY and CDR2 FYNNEI. The CDR3 nucleotides read TGTGCCAGCAGTGACGCCCAAACAGGGTTAGGAGGCTACACCTTC. Its translation: CASSDAQTGLGGYTF.

This chain joins TRBV5-4 and TRBJ2-5; the D gene is possibly TRBD1 (6 bases). CDR3 length: 13 residues. V gave up 4 bases and J gave up 2 bases, with 9 bases separating them. Germline V gene lookup returns CDR1 SGHNT and CDR2 YYREEE (reference sequence). The CDR3 sequence: CASSLDRQETQYF. The CDR3 DNA follows: TGTGCCAGCAGCCTGGACAGACAAGAGACCCAGTACTTC.

This rearrangement joins TRBV19 to TRBJ1-5; D gene unclear. Per the germline V gene, CDR1 is LNHDA and CDR2 is SQIVND (reference sequence). The CDR3 is made up of 13 amino acids. The V gene lost 0 bases and the J gene lost 6 bases, with 6 bases spanning the gap. CDR3 sequence (DNA): TGTGCCAGTAGTATAGACGGGTTTCAGCCCCAGCATTTT. Its translation is CASSIDGFQPQHF.

V and J are TRBV10-3 and TRBJ1-5; D is perhaps TRBD1 (5 bases). The CDR3 is 12 amino acids. Trimming shortened V by 8 bases and J by 1 base, and 6 bases separated the two germline ends. Looked up from germline, CDR1 is ENHRY and CDR2 is SYGVKD. CDR3 nucleotide sequence: TGTGCCATCGGGGACAGCAATCAGCCCCAGCATTTT. Translating gives CAIGDSNQPQHF.

There are a few counts of this clone. The CDR3 nucleotides are TGTGCCAGCATTCCGCGGGGGGACACCGGGGAGCTGTTTTTT. Its translation is CASIPRGDTGELFF. V and J are TRBV7-2 and TRBJ2-2; 8 nucleotides line up with TRBD2. Germline assignment: CDR1 SGHTA and CDR2 FQGNSA. This CDR3 contains 14 residues. The V and J ends lost 7 bases and 3 bases, in that order; junction bases with no gene match: 4.

This clone has a single count. The rearrangement links TRBV10-1 to TRBJ2-1; 10 bases line up with TRBD2. Germline V gene lookup returns CDR1 WNHNN and CDR2 SYGVQD (reference sequence). V was clipped by 4 bases and J by 3 bases; unmatched bases: 3. This CDR3 comprises 15 residues. The CDR3: CASSVAGGYYNEQFF. The CDR3 region has the DNA TGCGCCAGCAGTGTAGCGGGGGGCTACTACAATGAGCAGTTCTTC.

The V call is TRBV6-1, the J call TRBJ1-2, with D uncertain. Germline V gives CDR1 MNHNS, CDR2 SASEGT. The CDR3 consists of 14 residues. The V gene lost 8 bases and the J gene lost 9 bases, with 22 bases spanning the gap. The CDR3 loop reads CASVPAETYTSYTF. In DNA form, the CDR3 reads TGTGCCAGCGTCCCAGCAGAGACCTATACAAGCTACACCTTC.

V and J are TRBV28 and TRBJ2-7, with D possibly TRBD2 on 6 matching bases. Deletions cut 3 bases from V and 0 bases from J, with 12 bases between. The CDR3 has 15 amino acids. Germline V gene data show CDR1 as MDHEN and CDR2 as SYDVKM. CDR3 residues: CASSLGGHHSYEQYF. DNA of the CDR3: TGTGCCAGCAGTTTGGGGGGTCATCACTCCTACGAGCAGTACTTC.

The chain is built from TRBV6-5 and TRBJ1-2; unclear D gene. This CDR3 is built from 11 residues. Germline values: CDR1 MNHEY, CDR2 SVGAGI. Trimming shortened V by 6 bases and J by 8 bases, and 10 bases separated the two germline ends. The CDR3 is CASSPDAGYTF. The CDR3 DNA is TGTGCCAGCAGCCCGGACGCGGGCTACACCTTC.

This clone was seen a few times. The chain carries TRBV7-3 and TRBJ2-1; 14 bases fit TRBD2. Germline CDR1 is SGHTA and CDR2 is FQGTGA. Trimming removed 5 bases from V and 8 bases from J; junction bases left unmatched: 8. The CDR3 sequence is 16 residues long. CDR3 DNA: TGTGCCAGCAGCCAACGGACTAGCGGGGGGTCTGATGAGCAGTTCTTC. This codes for CASSQRTSGGSDEQFF.

This chain links TRBV28 with TRBJ1-2; no reliable D call. CDR3 length equals 14 residues. Germline loops: CDR1 MDHEN, CDR2 SYDVKM. The V and J ends lost 2 bases and 4 bases respectively, with 11 bases between them. The CDR3 sequence is CASSLAGRLYGYTF. CDR3 in DNA: TGTGCCAGCAGTTTAGCGGGTCGGCTCTATGGCTACACCTTC.

This clone is a singleton in its sample. The chain has TRBV2 and TRBJ2-2, with 9 bases lining up with TRBD2. Germline CDR1 and CDR2: SNHLY and FYNNEI. J was trimmed by 6 bases and V by 1 base; bases with no gene match: 6. This CDR3 contains 16 residues. CDR3 region: CASSEGAGGISGELFF. The CDR3 region has the DNA TGTGCCAGCAGTGAAGGAGCGGGGGGTATCTCCGGGGAGCTGTTTTTT.

The table lists this clone with a few counts. V usage is TRBV2 and J usage is TRBJ1-1; D is possibly TRBD1 (6 bases). V gave up 2 bases and J gave up 4 bases, with 14 bases separating them. The CDR3 covers 15 residues. Per germline, CDR1 SNHLY and CDR2 FYNNEI. The CDR3 spells CASSERGGKFTEAFF. The CDR3 bases are TGTGCCAGCAGTGAACGGGGGGGCAAGTTCACTGAAGCTTTCTTT.

CDR3 residues: CASSPRPGRILKLFF. The CDR3 DNA reads as TGTGCCAGTAGTCCCCGTCCGGGACGAATTCTAAAACTGTTTTTT. The chain combines TRBV19 with TRBJ1-4; a weak D match, TRBD1 (5 bases). Trimming pared 5 bases from V and 10 bases from J, leaving 20 bases between. Germline CDR1 is LNHDA and CDR2 is SQIVND (reference sequence). The CDR3 has 15 residues. Complete variable domain (other parts from reference TRBV19 and TRBJ1-4): DGGITQSPKYLFRKEGQNVTLSCEQNLNHDAMYWYRQDPGQGLRLIYYSQIVNDFQKGDIAEGYSVSREKKESFPLTVTSAQKNPTAFYLCASSPRPGRILKLFFGSGTQLSVL.